Listed below are T cell receptor beta chains from one sample, sequenced in a study of OX40 agonist ivuxolimab in advanced cancers. TCRdb's copy holds only in-frame clones and misses some; the assay was immunoSEQ multiplex PCR. This sample carries 58,000 or so clones, around 91% of them seen once, and the ten largest clones take 11%. The starting material was CD4+ or CD8+ T cells sorted from blood, obtained in a trial of the OX40 agonist ivuxolimab. The receptors come from an adult with an advanced solid tumor such as melanoma, head and neck, liver or kidney cancer. CDR3s include the opening cysteine and the closing phenylalanine or tryptophan.

cdr3_length	v_call	cdr3_aa
15	TRBV28	CASSLSPRRNTEAFF
16	TRBV15	CATSQELFSGANVLTF
14	TRBV7-9	CAWGRAGKNTEAFF
16	TRBV19	CASSNSQREVSNEQFF
15	TRBV27	CASGVTASGHREQFF
13	TRBV7-6	CASSSQGNTEAFF
15	TRBV11-1	CASRMTGGSAGELFF
10	TRBV29-1	CSGGYNEQFF
14	TRBV4-1	CASSLGQGAGEQYF
14	TRBV7-9	CASSLDDTTDTQYF
14	TRBV7-9	CASRWDRGGAEAFF
14	TRBV30	CAWTGDSLQETQYF
15	TRBV18	CASSPGTTVSYEQYF
14	TRBV7-3	CASSLSAGNNEQFF
14	TRBV2	CASSGQGNGQPQHF
13	TRBV2	CASRLGSLYEQYF
15	TRBV19	CASSILQGGQETQYF
19	TRBV5-1	CASSSVGAYRTGRLNEQYF
15	TRBV7-9	CASSRILAGVETQYF
17	TRBV5-1	CASTIGLGRLANTEAFF
15	TRBV6-6	CASSVMTGGGYEQYF
15	TRBV19	CASSISVQGHGPQHF
14	TRBV7-2	CASSRVSRTDTQYF
15	TRBV19	CASSVLAGLTDTQYF
11	TRBV20-1	CSAGQNTEAFF
14	TRBV7-9	CASSFAENTDTQYF
14	TRBV6-5	CASSYSSGAVEAFF
13	TRBV16	CASSQSSSGEQFF
13	TRBV6-1	CASMWGAVDTQYF
15	TRBV7-3	CASSLRAGGPNEQFF
15	TRBV18	CASSPREGFNQPQHF
15	TRBV5-1	CASSLVGRADNEQFF
16	TRBV6-1	CASSVDVARYNEKLFF
16	TRBV7-6	CASSLERGGGYNEQFF
13	TRBV30	CAWATGRPYEQYF